This T cell receptor (beta chain) derives from a study of beta chain features in type 1 diabetes. This clone came up a few times. Its specificity is not known. Findings and caveats of the study: Sequencing the cDNA could make cells with high TCR expression show up more than they should. Type 1 diabetes patients had TCRB CDR3s that were shorter (moderately but significantly so) in all four CD4+ subsets. VDJ junctions from type 1 diabetes patients carried fewer insertions and larger deletions. Any HLA effect on TCRB rearrangement was left unresolved by small sub-analyses.

Expressed TCRB transcripts were sequenced because the entire RNA isolate underwent reverse transcription. Clones were sequenced by immunoSEQ multiplex PCR, and TCRdb holds only the in-frame ones, with some missing. The data show 900,000 or so clones, with roughly 16% seen just once and 0.02% to 0.025% held by the top ten. The TCR was taken from a woman aged 18-29 years in good health. Sequencing input: naive CD4+ T cells from blood.

The CDR3 sequence is CASSSTGTVSTDTQYF. CDR3 coding DNA: TGTGCCAGCAGCTCGACCGGGACAGTTAGCACAGATACGCAGTATTTT. V gene TRBV7-9 combines with J gene TRBJ2-3, with 7 bases that match TRBD1. The J segment lost 0 bases and the V segment lost 4 bases, leaving 7 bases of the junction unmatched. The CDR3 consists of 16 residues. Germline assignment: CDR1 SEHNR and CDR2 FQNEAQ (reference sequence).